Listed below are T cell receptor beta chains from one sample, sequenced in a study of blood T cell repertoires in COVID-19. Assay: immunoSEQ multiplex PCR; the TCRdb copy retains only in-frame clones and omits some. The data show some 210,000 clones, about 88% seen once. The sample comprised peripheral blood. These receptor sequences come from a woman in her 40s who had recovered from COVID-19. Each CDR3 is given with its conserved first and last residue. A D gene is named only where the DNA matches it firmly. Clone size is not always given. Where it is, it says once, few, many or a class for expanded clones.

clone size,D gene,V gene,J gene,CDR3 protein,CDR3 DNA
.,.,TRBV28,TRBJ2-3,CASSSGQGTDTQYF,TGTGCCAGCAGTTCGGGACAAGGCACAGATACGCAGTATTTT
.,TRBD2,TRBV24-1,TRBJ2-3,CATSDAAGRRDTQYF,TGTGCCACCAGTGATGCCGCCGGGAGGCGTGATACGCAGTATTTT
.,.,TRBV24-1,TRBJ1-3,CATSDSSGNTIYF,TGTGCCACCAGTGATTCTTCTGGAAACACCATATATTTT
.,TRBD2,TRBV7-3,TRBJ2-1,CASSNPSGGSYNEQFF,TGTGCCAGCAGCAACCCCTCGGGAGGCTCCTACAATGAGCAGTTCTTC
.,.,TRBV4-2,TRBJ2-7,CASSQVDFVGYEQYF,TGTGCCAGCAGCCAAGTGGACTTCGTAGGCTACGAGCAGTACTTC
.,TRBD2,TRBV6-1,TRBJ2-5,CASSEAGTSGTKKQETQYF,TGTGCCAGCAGTGAAGCAGGGACTAGCGGGACCAAAAAGCAAGAGACCCAGTACTTC
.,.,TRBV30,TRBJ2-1,CAWGEMEAYNEQFF,TGTGCCTGGGGGGAAATGGAGGCCTACAATGAGCAGTTCTTC
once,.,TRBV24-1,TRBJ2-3,CATSDGREYTDTQYF,TGTGCCACCAGTGACGGCAGGGAATACACAGATACGCAGTATTTT
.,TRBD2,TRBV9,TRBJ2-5,CASSVEGEVVAGRQETQYF,TGTGCCAGCAGCGTAGAAGGGGAGGTGGTAGCGGGCCGACAAGAGACCCAGTACTTC
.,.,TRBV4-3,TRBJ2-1,CASSQYRDPYNEQFF,TGCGCCAGCAGCCAATACAGGGACCCCTACAATGAGCAGTTCTTC
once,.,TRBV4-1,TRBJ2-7,CASSQDPREAYEQYF,TGCGCCAGCAGCCAAGATCCAAGGGAGGCCTACGAGCAGTACTTC
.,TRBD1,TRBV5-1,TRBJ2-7,CASSVTGVIHEQYF,TGCGCCAGCAGCGTTACAGGGGTGATCCACGAGCAGTACTTC
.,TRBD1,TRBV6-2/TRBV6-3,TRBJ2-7,CASSTSWTGIHEQYF,TGTGCCAGCAGTACCTCCTGGACAGGGATCCACGAGCAGTACTTC
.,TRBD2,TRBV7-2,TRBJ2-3,CASSRVNYAGVTDTQYF,TGTGCCAGCAGCCGTGTCAACTACGCGGGAGTCACAGATACGCAGTATTTT
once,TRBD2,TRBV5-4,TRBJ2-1,CASRLGSSGRVYEQFF,TGTGCCAGCAGGTTGGGGTCTAGCGGGAGAGTGTATGAGCAGTTCTTC
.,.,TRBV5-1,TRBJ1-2,CASSLVGGADGYTF,TGCGCCAGCAGCTTGGTTGGGGGCGCGGATGGCTACACCTTC
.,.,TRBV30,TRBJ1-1,CAWSVFSASLAEAFF,TGTGCCTGGAGTGTGTTTTCCGCCTCACTGGCTGAAGCTTTCTTT
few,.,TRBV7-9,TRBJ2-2,CASSPSTLYTGELFF,TGTGCCAGCAGCCCTAGTACCTTATACACCGGGGAGCTGTTTTTT
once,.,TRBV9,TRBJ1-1,CASSVGHLGGTEAFF,TGTGCCAGCAGCGTAGGACACTTGGGGGGGACTGAAGCTTTCTTT
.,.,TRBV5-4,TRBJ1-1,CASSLASVTYTEAFF,TGTGCCAGCAGCTTGGCCTCGGTGACATACACTGAAGCTTTCTTT
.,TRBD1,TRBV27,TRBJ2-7,CASSPGQGRLGEQYF,TGTGCCAGCAGTCCCGGACAGGGCCGGTTGGGAGAGCAGTACTTC
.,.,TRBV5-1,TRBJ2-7,CASSLSGVVYEQYF,TGCGCCAGCAGCTTGTCGGGGGTGGTCTACGAGCAGTACTTC
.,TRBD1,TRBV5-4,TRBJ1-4,CASSLNLGTGINEKLFF,TGTGCCAGCAGCTTGAATCTAGGGACAGGCATCAATGAAAAACTGTTTTTT
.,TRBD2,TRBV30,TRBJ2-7,CAWSPGLAAIYEQYF,TGTGCCTGGAGCCCGGGACTAGCGGCAATCTACGAGCAGTACTTC
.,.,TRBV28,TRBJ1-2,CASSLPVDRNYGYTF,TGTGCCAGCAGTTTACCCGTAGACAGAAACTATGGCTACACCTTC
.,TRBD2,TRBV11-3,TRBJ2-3,CASSPAGVRADTQYF,TGTGCCAGCAGCCCAGCGGGAGTACGGGCAGATACGCAGTATTTT
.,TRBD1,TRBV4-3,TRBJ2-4,CASSQSGGGNIQYF,TGCGCCAGCAGCCAATCAGGGGGCGGAAACATTCAGTACTTC
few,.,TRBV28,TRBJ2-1,CASSPLSSYNEQFF,TGTGCCAGCAGTCCCCTCAGCTCCTACAATGAGCAGTTCTTC
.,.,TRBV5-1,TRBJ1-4,CASSLGLLNEKLFF,TGCGCCAGCAGCCTGGGACTTTTAAACGAAAAACTGTTTTTT
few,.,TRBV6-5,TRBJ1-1,CASSLGWKNTEAFF,TGTGCCAGCAGCCTAGGCTGGAAGAACACTGAAGCTTTCTTT
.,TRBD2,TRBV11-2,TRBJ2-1,CASSLVAGGPNEQFF,TGTGCCAGCAGCTTAGTAGCGGGAGGTCCAAATGAGCAGTTCTTC
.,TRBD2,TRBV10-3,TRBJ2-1,CAISPAGGSGNEQFF,TGTGCCATCAGCCCCGCCGGCGGGAGCGGCAATGAGCAGTTCTTC
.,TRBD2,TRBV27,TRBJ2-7,CASSLRVSGTPYEQYF,TGTGCCAGCAGTTTACGGGTGAGCGGGACCCCCTACGAGCAGTACTTC
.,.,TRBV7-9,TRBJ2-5,CASSRVLGARETQYF,TGTGCCAGCAGTCGGGTGCTGGGGGCGCGGGAGACCCAGTACTTC
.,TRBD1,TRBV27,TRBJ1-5,CASSPQGDHQPQHF,TGTGCCAGCAGCCCCCAGGGGGATCATCAGCCCCAGCATTTT
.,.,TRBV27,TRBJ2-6,CASSLKGGTGANVLTF,TGTGCCAGCAGCCTCAAGGGGGGGACCGGGGCCAACGTCCTGACTTTC
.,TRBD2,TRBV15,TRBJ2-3,CATSSTLAGVGTDTQYF,TGTGCCACCAGCTCAACCCTAGCGGGAGTAGGGACAGATACGCAGTATTTT